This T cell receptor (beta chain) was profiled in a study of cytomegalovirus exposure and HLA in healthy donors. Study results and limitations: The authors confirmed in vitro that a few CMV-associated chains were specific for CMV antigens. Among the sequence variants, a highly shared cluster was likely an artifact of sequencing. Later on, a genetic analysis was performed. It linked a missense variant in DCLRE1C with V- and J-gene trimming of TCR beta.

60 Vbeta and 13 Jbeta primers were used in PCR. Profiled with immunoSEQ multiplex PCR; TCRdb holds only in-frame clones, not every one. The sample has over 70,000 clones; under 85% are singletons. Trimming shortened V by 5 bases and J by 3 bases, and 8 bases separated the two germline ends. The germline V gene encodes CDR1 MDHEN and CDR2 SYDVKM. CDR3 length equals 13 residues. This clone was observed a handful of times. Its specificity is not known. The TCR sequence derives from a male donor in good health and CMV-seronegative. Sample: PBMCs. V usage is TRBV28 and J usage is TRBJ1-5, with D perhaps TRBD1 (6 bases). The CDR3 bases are TGTGCCAGCAGTAGGGACAACAATCAGCCCCAGCATTTT. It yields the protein CASSRDNNQPQHF.